This T cell receptor beta chain was identified during a study of T-cell memory formation after mild COVID-19. As for the study in general: TCR clusters were largely donor specific.

V was trimmed by 3 bases and J by 5 bases, leaving 11 bases between them. CDR3 size: 14 residues. Per the germline V gene, CDR1 is MNHEY and CDR2 is SMNVEV (reference sequence). TCRdb processed the 5' RACE reads anew with MiXCR; each CDR3 protein has one entry. The data show 90,000 to 120,000 distinct CDR3 sequences, approximately 12% seen once. This clonotype was seen a few times. The gene calls are TRBV27 and TRBJ1-5, with D possibly being TRBD1 (5 bases). Sample: PBMCs or a T cell subset sorted from them (not recorded which). This clonotype was obtained from a man aged 18 to 30 who had mild COVID-19 (a few samples of this study predate the infection). Cell type and time point are not known. The CDR3 sequence is CASSLAGLDQPQHF. The CDR3 bases are TGTGCCAGCAGTTTGGCGGGGCTGGATCAGCCCCAGCATTTT.